Described below is a single TCR beta chain sequence and its context. The data stem from a study of control samples from healthy donors and cancer patients. There are 11 residues in the CDR3. The V gene's germline CDR1 is SGHTA and CDR2 FQGNSA. The V and J ends lost 6 bases and 9 bases respectively, with 11 bases between them. Profiling relied on immunoSEQ multiplex PCR, and the TCRdb table lists in-frame clones only, not all of them. Of approximately 160,000 clones listed, about nine tenths were seen once; the top ten hold about 2.1%. This TCR came from a woman aged 40 to 50 in good health. V gene TRBV7-2 combines with J gene TRBJ1-2; perhaps TRBD1 as D (6 bases). Material for sequencing was blood. The CDR3 DNA follows: TGTGCCAGCAGACCGGACAGAAGCTACACCTTC. Protein sequence: CASRPDRSYTF.